The T cell receptor beta chain under discussion was sequenced for a study of T cell responses to AZD1222 COVID-19 vaccine. Worth noting for this clone: Its antigen is still unknown.

Germline CDR1 reads SGHTA; CDR2 reads FQGNSA. V was clipped by 1 base and J by 4 bases, with 12 bases between them. This CDR3 contains 15 residues. TCRdb's table, derived via immunoSEQ multiplex PCR, lists solely in-frame clones and lacks some. The data contain roughly 140,000 clones, 88% of them singletons. Study-level results: Most donors were white British and more were female, and clonal diversity was possibly underestimated.

The chain carries TRBV7-2 and TRBJ2-3; either TRBD1 or TRBD2 may fit D (5 bases each). The TCR comes from an adult who received the AZD1222 COVID-19 vaccine. This sample comprised peripheral blood, obtained 28 days after the second AZD1222 dose. The CDR3 DNA reads TGTGCCAGCAGCTTAGGGGGGATTACATCAGATACGCAGTATTTT. It codes for CASSLGGITSDTQYF. The whole variable domain, filled in from reference TRBV7-2 and TRBJ2-3, reads GAGVSQSPSNKVTEKGKDVELRCDPISGHTALYWYRQSLGQGLEFLIYFQGNSAPDKSGLPSDRFSAERTGGSVSTLTIQRTQQEDSAVYLCASSLGGITSDTQYFGPGTRLTVL.